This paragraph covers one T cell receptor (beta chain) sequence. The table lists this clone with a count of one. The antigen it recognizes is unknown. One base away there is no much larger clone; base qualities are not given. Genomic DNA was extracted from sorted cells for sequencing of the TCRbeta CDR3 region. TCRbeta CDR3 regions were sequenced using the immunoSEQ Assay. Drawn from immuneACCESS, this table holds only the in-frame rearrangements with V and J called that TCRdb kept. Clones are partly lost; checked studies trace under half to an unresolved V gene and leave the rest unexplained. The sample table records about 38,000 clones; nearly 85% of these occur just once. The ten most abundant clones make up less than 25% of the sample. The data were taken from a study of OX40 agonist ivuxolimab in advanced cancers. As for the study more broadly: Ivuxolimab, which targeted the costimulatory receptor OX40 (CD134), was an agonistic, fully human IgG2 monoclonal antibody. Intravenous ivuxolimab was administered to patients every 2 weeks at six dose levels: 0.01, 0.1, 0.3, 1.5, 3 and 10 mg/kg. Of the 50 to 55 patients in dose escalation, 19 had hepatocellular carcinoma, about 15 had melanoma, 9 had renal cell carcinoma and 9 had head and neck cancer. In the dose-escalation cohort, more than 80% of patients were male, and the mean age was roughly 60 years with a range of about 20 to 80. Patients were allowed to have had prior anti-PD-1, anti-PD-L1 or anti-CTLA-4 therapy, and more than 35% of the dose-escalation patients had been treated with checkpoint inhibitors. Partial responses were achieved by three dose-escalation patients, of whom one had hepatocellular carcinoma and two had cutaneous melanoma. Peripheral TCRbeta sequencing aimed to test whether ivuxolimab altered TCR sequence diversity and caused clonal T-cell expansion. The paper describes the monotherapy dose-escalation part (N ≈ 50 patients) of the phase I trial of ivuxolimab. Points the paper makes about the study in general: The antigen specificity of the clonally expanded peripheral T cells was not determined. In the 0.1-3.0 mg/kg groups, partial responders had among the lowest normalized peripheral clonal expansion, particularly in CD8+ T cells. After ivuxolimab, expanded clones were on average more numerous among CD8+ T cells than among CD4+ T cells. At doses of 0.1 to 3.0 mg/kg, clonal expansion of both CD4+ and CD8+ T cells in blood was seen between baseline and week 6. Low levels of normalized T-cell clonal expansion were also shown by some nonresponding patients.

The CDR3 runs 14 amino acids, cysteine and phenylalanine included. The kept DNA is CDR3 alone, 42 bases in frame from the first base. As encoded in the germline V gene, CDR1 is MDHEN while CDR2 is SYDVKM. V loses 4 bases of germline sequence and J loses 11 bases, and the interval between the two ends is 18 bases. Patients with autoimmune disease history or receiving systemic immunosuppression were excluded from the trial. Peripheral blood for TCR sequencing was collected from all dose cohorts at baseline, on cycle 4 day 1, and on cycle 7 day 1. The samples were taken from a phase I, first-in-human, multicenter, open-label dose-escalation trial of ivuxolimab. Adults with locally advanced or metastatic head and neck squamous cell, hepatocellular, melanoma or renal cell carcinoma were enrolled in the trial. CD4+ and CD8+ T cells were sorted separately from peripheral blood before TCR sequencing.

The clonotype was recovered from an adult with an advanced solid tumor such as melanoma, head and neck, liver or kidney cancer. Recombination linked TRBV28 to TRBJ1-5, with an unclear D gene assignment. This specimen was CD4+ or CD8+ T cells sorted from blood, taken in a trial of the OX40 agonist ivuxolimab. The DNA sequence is TGTGCCAGCAGTTCCTCGGACGGAATCGGAGCCCAGCATTTT. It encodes CASSSSDGIGAQHF.